The sequence of this TCR beta chain was determined in a study of shared clonotypes between healthy human individuals. Study summary: Every donor yielded three CD4 naive, three CD4 memory, two CD8 naive and one CD8 memory plate.

Germline V lookup: CDR1 MNHEY, CDR2 SVGAGI. Trimming shortened V by 6 bases and J by 0 bases, and 9 bases separated the two germline ends. The CDR3 is 13 amino acids. Clones were sequenced by immunoSEQ multiplex PCR, and TCRdb holds only the in-frame ones, with some missing. The sample has roughly 2,000,000 clones, approximately 94% seen once. Naive CD8 cells comprised CD45RO-negative, CCR7-positively selected cells, excluding terminally differentiated effector memory CD45RA+ cells. The sequence was obtained from a young man in good health. The sample consisted of naive CD8+ T cells sorted from blood. The V call is TRBV6-5, the J call TRBJ2-7, with a possible D match to TRBD2 (5 bases). The CDR3 sequence is CASSGVSSYEQYF. CDR3 bases: TGTGCCAGCAGCGGGGTGAGCTCCTACGAGCAGTACTTC.